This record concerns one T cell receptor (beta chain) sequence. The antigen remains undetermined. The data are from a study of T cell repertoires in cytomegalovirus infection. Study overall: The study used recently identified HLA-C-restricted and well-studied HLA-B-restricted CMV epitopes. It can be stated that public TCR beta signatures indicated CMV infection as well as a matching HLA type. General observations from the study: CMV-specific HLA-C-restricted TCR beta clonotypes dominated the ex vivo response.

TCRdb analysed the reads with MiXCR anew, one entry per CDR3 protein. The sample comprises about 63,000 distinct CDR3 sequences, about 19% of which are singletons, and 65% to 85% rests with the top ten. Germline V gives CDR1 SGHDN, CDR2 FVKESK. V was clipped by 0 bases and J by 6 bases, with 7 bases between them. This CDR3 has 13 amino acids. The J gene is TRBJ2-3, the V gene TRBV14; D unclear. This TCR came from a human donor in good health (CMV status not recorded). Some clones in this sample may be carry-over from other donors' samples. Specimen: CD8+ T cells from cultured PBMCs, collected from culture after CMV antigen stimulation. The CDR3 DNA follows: TGTGCCAGCAGCCAAGAGAACGAGGATACGCAGTATTTT. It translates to CASSQENEDTQYF.